This T cell receptor beta chain was identified during a study of T cells in tumors after PD-1 blockade. About the study: A subset received ongoing vismodegib 150 mg daily alongside anti-PD-1 therapy.

TCRdb keeps only in-frame clones here, not all; method: immunoSEQ multiplex PCR. The table shows a few thousand clones, with roughly 80% occurring only once. This CDR3 spans 14 amino acids. The germline V gene encodes CDR1 SGHRS and CDR2 YFSETQ. V was cut by 4 bases and J by 1 base, with 11 bases left in between. As concerns this clone: Its antigen remains unknown.

Overall study results and limits: Some novel exhausted tumor clones appeared in pre-treatment blood, suggesting peripheral recruitment.

The chain uses TRBV5-1 and TRBJ2-5; possible D gene TRBD2, 6 bases. The sequenced sample was PBMCs, obtained after anti-PD-1 therapy. This sequence originates from a human donor with advanced basal cell or squamous cell carcinoma (not recorded which). This chain's CDR3 is CASSRSGSQETQYF. The DNA of the CDR3 is TGCGCCAGCAGCAGAAGCGGGTCCCAAGAGACCCAGTACTTC.